This TCR beta chain was obtained from a study of immune characterization of retroperitoneal liposarcoma. From the PCR reads, TCRdb called clonotypes with MiXCR, one entry per CDR3 protein. The sample comprises around 1,800 distinct CDR3 sequences, around 50% of which are singletons, and about a tenth rests with the top ten. This clonotype was counted between two and nine times. Germline CDR1 is SGHTA and CDR2 is FQGNSA. Trimming shortened V by 1 base and J by 6 bases, and 11 bases separated the two germline ends. CDR3 length: 14 residues. The sample comprised tumor tissue. The V and J genes are TRBV7-2 and TRBJ2-3; the D call may be TRBD1 or TRBD2 (5 bases each). The source is a male donor with retroperitoneal liposarcoma. CDR3 sequence reads: CASSLVRGSDTQYF. CDR3 nucleotides: TGTGCCAGCAGCTTAGTGAGGGGCAGTGATACGCAGTATTTT.